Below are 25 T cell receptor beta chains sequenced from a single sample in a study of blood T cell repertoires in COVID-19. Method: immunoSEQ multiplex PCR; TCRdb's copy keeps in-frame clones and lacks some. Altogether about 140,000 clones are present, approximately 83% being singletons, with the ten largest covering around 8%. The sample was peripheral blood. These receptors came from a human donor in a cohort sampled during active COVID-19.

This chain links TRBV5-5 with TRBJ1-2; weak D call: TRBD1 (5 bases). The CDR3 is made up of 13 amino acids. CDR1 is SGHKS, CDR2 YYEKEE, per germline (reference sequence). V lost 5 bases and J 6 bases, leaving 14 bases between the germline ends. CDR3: CASSSTQGDGYTF. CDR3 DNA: TGTGCCAGCAGTTCAACCCAAGGGGATGGCTACACCTTC.

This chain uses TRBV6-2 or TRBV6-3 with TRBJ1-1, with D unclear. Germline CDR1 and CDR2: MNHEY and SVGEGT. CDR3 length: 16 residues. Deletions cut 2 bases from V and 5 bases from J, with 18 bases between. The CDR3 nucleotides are TGTGCCAGCAGTTACGATCCCCCGGGAGGGCGGACTGAAGCTTTCTTT. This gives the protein CASSYDPPGGRTEAFF.

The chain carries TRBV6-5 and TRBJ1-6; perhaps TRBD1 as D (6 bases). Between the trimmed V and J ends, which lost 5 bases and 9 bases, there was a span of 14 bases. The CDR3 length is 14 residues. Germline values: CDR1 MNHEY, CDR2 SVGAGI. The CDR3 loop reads CASSRPGTFSPLHF. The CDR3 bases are TGTGCCAGCAGTCGTCCCGGGACATTTTCACCCCTCCACTTT.

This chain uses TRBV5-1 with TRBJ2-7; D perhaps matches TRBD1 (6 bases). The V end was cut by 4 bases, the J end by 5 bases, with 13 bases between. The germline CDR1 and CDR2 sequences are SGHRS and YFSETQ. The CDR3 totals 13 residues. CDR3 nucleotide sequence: TGCGCCAGCAGCCTACAGGGCCCCCACGAGCAGTACTTC. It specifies CASSLQGPHEQYF.

The CDR3 DNA reads TGTGCCAGCAGTGAACACCTCTCTGGGGCCAACGTCCTGACTTTC. Translation gives CASSEHLSGANVLTF. The chain combines TRBV6-4 with TRBJ2-6; D gene uncertain. This CDR3 contains 15 residues. The V and J ends lost 3 bases and 0 bases respectively, with 6 bases between them. The V gene's germline CDR1 is MRHNA and CDR2 SNTAGT.

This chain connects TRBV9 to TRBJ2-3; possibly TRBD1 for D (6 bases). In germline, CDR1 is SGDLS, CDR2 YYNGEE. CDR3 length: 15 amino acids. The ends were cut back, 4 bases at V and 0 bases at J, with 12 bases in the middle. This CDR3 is CASSLTDSSTDTQYF. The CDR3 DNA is TGTGCCAGCAGCCTAACGGACAGTAGCACAGATACGCAGTATTTT.

CDR3 sequence: CASSPPGQGSYEQYF. Written as DNA, the CDR3 is TGTGCCAGCTCACCCCCGGGACAGGGATCTTACGAGCAGTACTTC. The rearrangement joins TRBV18 to TRBJ2-7, with 9 bases lining up with TRBD1. In germline, CDR1 is KGHSH, CDR2 LQKENI. V lost 3 bases and J lost 4; bases outside the gene matches: 7. The CDR3 consists of 15 residues.

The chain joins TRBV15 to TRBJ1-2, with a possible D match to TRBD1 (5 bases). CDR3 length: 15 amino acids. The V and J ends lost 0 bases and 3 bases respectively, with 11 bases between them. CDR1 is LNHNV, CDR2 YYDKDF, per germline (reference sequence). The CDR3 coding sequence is TGTGCCACCAGCAGAGATTGGGGAGGGGACTATGGCTACACCTTC. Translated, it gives CATSRDWGGDYGYTF.

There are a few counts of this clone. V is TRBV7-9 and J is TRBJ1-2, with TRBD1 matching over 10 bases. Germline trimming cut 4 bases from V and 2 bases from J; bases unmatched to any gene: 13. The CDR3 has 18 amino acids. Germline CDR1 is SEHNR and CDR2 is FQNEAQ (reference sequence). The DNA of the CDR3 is TGTGCCAGCAGCTGGAGACGGACAGGGGGGATGTCGAACTATGGCTACACCTTC. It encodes CASSWRRTGGMSNYGYTF.

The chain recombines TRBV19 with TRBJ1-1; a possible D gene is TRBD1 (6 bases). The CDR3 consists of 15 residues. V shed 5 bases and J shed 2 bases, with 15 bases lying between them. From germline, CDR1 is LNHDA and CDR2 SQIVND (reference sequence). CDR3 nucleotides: TGTGCCAGTAGTCCTCACAGGGTACAAAACACTGAAGCTTTCTTT. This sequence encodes CASSPHRVQNTEAFF.

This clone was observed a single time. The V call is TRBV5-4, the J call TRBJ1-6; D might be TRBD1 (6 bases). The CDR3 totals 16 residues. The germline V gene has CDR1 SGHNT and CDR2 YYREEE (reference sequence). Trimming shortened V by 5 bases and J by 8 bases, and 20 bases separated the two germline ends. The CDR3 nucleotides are TGTGCCAGCAGGAGTGCCGGAGGACAGCCCGATTCACCCCTCCACTTT. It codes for CASRSAGGQPDSPLHF.

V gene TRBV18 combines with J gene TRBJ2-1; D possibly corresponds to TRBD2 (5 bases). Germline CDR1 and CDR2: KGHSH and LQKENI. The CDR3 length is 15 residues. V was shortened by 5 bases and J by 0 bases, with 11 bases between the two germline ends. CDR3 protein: CASSEATSSYNEQFF. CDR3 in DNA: TGTGCCAGCTCAGAGGCTACTAGCTCCTACAATGAGCAGTTCTTC. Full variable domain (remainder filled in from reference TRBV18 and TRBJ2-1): NAGVMQNPRHLVRRRGQEARLRCSPMKGHSHVYWYRQLPEEGLKFMVYLQKENIIDESGMPKERFSAEFPKEGPSILRIQQVVRGDSAAYFCASSEATSSYNEQFFGPGTRLTVL.

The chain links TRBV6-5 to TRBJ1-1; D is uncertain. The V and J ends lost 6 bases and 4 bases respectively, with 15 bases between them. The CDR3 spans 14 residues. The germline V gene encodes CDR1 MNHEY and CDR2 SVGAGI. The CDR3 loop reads CASSLARWSTEAFF. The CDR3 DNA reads TGTGCCAGCAGCCTAGCACGTTGGAGCACTGAAGCTTTCTTT.

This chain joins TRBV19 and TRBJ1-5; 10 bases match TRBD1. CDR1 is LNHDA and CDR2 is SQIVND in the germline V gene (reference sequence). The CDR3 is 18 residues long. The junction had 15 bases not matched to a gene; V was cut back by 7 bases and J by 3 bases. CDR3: CASTRDRGAGSFNQPQHF. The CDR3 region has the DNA TGTGCCAGTACCAGGGACAGGGGCGCCGGTTCGTTCAATCAGCCCCAGCATTTT.

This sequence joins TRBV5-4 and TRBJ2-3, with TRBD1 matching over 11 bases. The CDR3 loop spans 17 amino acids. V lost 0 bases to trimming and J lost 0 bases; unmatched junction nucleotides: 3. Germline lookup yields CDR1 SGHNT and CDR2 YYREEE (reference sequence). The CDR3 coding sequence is TGTGCCAGCAGCTTGGAAGGGACAGGGGGTAGCACAGATACGCAGTATTTT. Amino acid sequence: CASSLEGTGGSTDTQYF.

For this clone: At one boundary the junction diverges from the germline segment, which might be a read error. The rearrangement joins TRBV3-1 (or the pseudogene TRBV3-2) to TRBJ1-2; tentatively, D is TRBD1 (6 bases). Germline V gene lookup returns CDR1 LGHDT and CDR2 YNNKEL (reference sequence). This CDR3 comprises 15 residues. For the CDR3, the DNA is TGTGCCAGCAGCCAAGAAGGGGGATCCCCCTATCGCTACACCTTC. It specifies CASSQEGGSPYRYTF.

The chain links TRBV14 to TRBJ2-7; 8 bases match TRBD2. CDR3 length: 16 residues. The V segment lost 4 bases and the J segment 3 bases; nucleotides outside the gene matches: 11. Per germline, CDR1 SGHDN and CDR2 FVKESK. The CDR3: CASSPLGSGKNYEQYF. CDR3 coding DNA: TGTGCCAGCAGCCCTTTGGGTAGCGGGAAAAACTACGAGCAGTACTTC.

Written as DNA, the CDR3 is TGTGCCAGCAGCCCCGTTTTCGAAAAACTGTTTTTT. It is translated as CASSPVFEKLFF. V and J are TRBV28 and TRBJ1-4; no reliable D call. Trimming cost V 6 bases and J 8 bases, with 10 bases left between them. Germline values: CDR1 MDHEN, CDR2 SYDVKM. The CDR3 extends over 12 amino acids.

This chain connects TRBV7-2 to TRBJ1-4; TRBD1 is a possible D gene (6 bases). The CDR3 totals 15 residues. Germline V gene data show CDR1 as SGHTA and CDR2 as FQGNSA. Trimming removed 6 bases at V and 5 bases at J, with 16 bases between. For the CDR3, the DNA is TGTGCCAGCAGTCCAACAGGGACCTCCAATGAAAAACTGTTTTTT. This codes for CASSPTGTSNEKLFF.

For the CDR3, the DNA is TGTGCCAGCAGCTCACAGGGGTTTGGCTACACCTTC. This translates into CASSSQGFGYTF. V and J are TRBV5-4 and TRBJ1-2, with 7 bases identical to TRBD1. V was pared by 3 bases and J by 7 bases, with 3 bases of the junction left unmatched. CDR1 and CDR2 (germline): SGHNT, YYREEE (reference sequence). The CDR3 runs to 12 residues.

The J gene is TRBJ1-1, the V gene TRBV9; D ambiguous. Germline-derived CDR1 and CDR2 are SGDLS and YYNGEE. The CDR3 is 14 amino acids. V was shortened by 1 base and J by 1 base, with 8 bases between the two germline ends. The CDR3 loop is CASSVITQNTEAFF. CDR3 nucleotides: TGTGCCAGCAGCGTAATTACACAGAACACTGAAGCTTTCTTT.

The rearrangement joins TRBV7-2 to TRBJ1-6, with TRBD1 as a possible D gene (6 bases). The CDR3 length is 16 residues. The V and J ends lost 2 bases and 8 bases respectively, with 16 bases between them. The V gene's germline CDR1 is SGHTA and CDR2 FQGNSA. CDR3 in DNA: TGTGCCAGCAGCTTACTCGCCGGCAGGGGCGATTCACCCCTCCACTTT. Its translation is CASSLLAGRGDSPLHF.

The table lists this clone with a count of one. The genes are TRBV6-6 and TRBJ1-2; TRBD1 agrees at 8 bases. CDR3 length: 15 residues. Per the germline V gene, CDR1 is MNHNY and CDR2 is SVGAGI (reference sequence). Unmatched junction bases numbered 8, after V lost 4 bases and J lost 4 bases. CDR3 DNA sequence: TGTGCCAGCAGTTCTAGACAGGGGCAGCGCTATGGCTACACCTTC. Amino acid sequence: CASSSRQGQRYGYTF.

CDR3 loop: CASGGGRSNQPQHF. The CDR3, as DNA: TGTGCCAGCGGAGGGGGCCGGAGCAATCAGCCCCAGCATTTT. V gene TRBV6-5 combines with J gene TRBJ1-5, with 7 bases aligning to TRBD1. The germline CDR1 and CDR2 sequences are MNHEY and SVGAGI. The CDR3 is 14 residues long. The V and J ends lost 8 bases and 1 base, in that order; junction bases with no gene match: 5.

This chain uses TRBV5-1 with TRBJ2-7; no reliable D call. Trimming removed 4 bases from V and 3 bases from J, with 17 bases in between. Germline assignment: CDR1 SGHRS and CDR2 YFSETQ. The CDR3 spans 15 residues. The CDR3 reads CASSASERSIYEQYF. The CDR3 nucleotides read TGCGCCAGCAGCGCCTCCGAACGGAGCATCTACGAGCAGTACTTC.